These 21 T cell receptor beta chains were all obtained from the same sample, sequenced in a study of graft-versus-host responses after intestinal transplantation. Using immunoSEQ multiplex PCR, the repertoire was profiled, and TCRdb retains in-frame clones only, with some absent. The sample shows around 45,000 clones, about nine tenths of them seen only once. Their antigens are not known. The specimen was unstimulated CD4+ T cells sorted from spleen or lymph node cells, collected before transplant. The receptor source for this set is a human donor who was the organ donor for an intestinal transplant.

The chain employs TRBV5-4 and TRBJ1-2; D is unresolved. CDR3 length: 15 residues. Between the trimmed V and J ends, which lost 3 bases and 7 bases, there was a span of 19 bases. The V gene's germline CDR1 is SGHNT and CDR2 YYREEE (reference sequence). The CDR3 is CASSSISLRARGYTF. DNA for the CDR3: TGTGCCAGCAGCTCAATATCACTGAGGGCGCGTGGCTACACCTTC. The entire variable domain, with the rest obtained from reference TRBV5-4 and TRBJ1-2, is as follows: ETGVTQSPTHLIKTRGQQVTLRCSSQSGHNTVSWYQQALGQGPQFIFQYYREEENGRGNFPPRFSGLQFPNYSSELNVNALELDDSALYLCASSSISLRARGYTFGSGTRLTVV.

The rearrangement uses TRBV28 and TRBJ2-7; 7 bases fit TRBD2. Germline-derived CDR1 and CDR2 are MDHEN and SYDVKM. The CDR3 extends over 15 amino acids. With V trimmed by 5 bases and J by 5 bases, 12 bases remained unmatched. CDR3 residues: CASSRSAGVRNEQYF. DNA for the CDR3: TGTGCCAGCAGTCGAAGCGCGGGAGTCAGAAACGAGCAGTACTTC.

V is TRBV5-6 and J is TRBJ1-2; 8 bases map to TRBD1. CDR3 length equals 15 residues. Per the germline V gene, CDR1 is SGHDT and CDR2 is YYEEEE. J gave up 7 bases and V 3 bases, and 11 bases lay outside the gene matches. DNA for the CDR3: TGTGCCAGCAGCTGGGGACAGGCGACAACTATTGGCTACACCTTC. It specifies CASSWGQATTIGYTF. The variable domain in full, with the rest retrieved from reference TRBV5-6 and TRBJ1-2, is DAGVTQSPTHLIKTRGQQVTLRCSPKSGHDTVSWYQQALGQGPQFIFQYYEEEERQRGNFPDRFSGHQFPNYSSELNVNALLLGDSALYLCASSWGQATTIGYTFGSGTRLTVV.

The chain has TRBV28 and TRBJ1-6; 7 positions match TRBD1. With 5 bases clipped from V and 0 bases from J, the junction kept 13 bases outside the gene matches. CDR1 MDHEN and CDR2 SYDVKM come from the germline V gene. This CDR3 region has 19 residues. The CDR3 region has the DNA TGTGCCAGCAGTCCTCCCACAGGGGACCCGAGCTCCTATAATTCACCCCTCCACTTT. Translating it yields CASSPPTGDPSSYNSPLHF.

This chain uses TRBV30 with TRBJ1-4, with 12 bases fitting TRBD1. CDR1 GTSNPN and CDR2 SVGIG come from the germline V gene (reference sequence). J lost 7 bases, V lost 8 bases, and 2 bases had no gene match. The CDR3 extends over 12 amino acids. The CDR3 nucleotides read TGTGCCGGGACAGGGGGCAGTGAAAAACTGTTTTTT. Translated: CAGTGGSEKLFF.

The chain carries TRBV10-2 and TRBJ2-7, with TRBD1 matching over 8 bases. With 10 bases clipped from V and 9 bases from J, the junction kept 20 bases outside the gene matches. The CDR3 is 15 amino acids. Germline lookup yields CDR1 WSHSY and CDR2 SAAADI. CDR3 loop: CATAHRQGQNKSQYF. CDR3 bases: TGCGCCACCGCCCACCGACAGGGGCAAAATAAATCGCAGTACTTC.

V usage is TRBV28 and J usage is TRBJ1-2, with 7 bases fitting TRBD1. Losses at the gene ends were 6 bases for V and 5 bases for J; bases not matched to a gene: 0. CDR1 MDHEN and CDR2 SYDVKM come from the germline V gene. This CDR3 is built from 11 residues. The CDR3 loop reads CASRTGYGYTF. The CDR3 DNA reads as TGTGCCAGCAGGACAGGGTATGGCTACACCTTC.

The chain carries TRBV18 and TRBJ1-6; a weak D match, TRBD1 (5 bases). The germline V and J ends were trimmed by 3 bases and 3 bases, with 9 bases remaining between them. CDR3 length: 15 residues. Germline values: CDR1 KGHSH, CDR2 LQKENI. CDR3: CASSPGQGYNSPLHF. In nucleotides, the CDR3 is TGTGCCAGCTCACCTGGACAAGGCTATAATTCACCCCTCCACTTT.

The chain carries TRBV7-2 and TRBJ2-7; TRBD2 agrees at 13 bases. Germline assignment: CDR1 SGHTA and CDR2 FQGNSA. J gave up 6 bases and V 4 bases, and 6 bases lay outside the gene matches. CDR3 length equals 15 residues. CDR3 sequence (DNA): TGTGCCAGCAGCTGGGGACTAGCGGGATGGGTCGAGCAGTACTTC. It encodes CASSWGLAGWVEQYF.

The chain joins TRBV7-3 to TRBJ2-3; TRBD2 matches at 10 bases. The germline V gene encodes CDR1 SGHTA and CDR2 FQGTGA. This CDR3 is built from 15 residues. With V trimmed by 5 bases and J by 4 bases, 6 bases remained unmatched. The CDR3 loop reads CASSIAGGIPDTQYF. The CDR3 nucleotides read TGTGCCAGCAGCATAGCGGGAGGTATCCCAGATACGCAGTATTTT.

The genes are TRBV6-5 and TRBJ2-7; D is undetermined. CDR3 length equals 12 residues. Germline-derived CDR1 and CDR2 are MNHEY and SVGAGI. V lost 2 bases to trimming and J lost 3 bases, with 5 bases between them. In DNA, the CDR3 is TGTGCCAGCAGTTACACCTTCTACGAGCAGTACTTC. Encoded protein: CASSYTFYEQYF.

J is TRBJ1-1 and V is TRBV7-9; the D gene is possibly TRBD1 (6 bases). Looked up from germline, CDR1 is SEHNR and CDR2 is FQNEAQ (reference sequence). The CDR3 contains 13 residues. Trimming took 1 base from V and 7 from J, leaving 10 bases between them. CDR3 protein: CASSLEGGSEAFF. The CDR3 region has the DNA TGTGCCAGCAGCTTAGAGGGGGGGAGTGAAGCTTTCTTT.

The DNA for the CDR3 is TGCGCCAGCAGCGTGGACGGCTCTAACTATGGCTACACCTTC. This translates into CASSVDGSNYGYTF. The V and J genes are TRBV5-1 and TRBJ1-2, with D uncertain. V was shortened by 4 bases and J by 0 bases, with 10 bases between the two germline ends. The V gene's germline CDR1 is SGHRS and CDR2 YFSETQ. The CDR3 is made up of 14 amino acids.

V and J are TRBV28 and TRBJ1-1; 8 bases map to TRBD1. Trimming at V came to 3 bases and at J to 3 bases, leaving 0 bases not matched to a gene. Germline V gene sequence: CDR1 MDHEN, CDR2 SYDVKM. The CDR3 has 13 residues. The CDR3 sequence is CASSFRGHTEAFF. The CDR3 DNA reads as TGTGCCAGCAGTTTCAGGGGGCACACTGAAGCTTTCTTT.

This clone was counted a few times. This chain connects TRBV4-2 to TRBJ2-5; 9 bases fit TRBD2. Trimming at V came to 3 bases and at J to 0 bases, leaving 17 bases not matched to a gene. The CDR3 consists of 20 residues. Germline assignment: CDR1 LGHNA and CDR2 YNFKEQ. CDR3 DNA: TGTGCCAGCAGCCATGAGTTGGGGCTAGCGGGAAGATGGTACCAAGAGACCCAGTACTTC. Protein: CASSHELGLAGRWYQETQYF.

The CDR3 region is CASSFSTGEQFF. The DNA of the CDR3 is TGTGCCAGCAGCTTCTCGACCGGTGAGCAGTTCTTC. J is TRBJ2-1 and V is TRBV7-2; D not resolved. V was trimmed by 3 bases and J by 9 bases, leaving 9 bases between them. CDR3 length: 12 amino acids. Germline CDR1 SGHTA, CDR2 FQGNSA.

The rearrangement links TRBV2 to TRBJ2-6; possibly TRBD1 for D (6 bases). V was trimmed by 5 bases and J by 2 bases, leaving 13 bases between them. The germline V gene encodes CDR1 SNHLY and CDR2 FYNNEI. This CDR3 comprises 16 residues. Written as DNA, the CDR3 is TGTGCCAGCAGTCAGGGGATGGGGACTGGGGCCAACGTCCTGACTTTC. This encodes CASSQGMGTGANVLTF.

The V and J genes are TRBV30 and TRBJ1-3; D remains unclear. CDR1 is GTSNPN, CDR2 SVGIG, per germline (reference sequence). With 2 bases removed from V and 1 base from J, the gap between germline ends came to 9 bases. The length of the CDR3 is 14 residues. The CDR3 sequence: CAWSKQTSGNTIYF. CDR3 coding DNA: TGTGCCTGGAGTAAACAGACGTCTGGAAACACCATATATTTT.

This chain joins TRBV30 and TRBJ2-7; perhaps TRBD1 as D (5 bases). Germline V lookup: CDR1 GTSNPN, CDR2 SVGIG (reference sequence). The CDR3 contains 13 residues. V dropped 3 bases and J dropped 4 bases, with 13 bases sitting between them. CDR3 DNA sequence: TGTGCCTGGAGAGCAGGGCGCAGGTACGAGCAGTACTTC. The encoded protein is CAWRAGRRYEQYF.

CDR3 in amino acids: CASSLAPGPNTEAFF. In nucleotides, the CDR3 is TGTGCCAGCAGCTTAGCTCCGGGCCCGAACACTGAAGCTTTCTTT. The chain links TRBV11-2 to TRBJ1-1; unclear D gene. Germline V gene lookup returns CDR1 SGHAT and CDR2 FQNNGV. With 1 base removed from V and 1 base from J, the gap between germline ends came to 10 bases. CDR3 length equals 15 residues. The full variable domain, rest sourced from reference TRBV11-2 and TRBJ1-1, is EAGVAQSPRYKIIEKRQSVAFWCNPISGHATLYWYQQILGQGPKLLIQFQNNGVVDDSQLPKDRFSAERLKGVDSTLKIQPAKLEDSAVYLCASSLAPGPNTEAFFGQGTRLTVV.

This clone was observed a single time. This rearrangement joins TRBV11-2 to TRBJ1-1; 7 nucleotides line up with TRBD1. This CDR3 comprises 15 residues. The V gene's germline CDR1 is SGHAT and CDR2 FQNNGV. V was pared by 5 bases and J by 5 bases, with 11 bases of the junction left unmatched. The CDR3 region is CASSPRTGEETEAFF. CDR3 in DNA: TGTGCCAGCAGCCCCCGCACAGGGGAGGAAACTGAAGCTTTCTTT.